Presented here are 9 T cell receptor beta chains from one specimen sequenced in a study of T cells in Graves' hyperthyroidism and ophthalmopathy. Template material for amplifying TCR beta CDR3 regions consisted of RNA transcripts. An initial round of RT-PCR targeting the TCR CDR3 relied on the HTBI primer set. MiXCR, run by TCRdb on the multiplex PCR reads, gives a single entry per CDR3 protein. The profile covers some 600,000 distinct CDR3 sequences, with approximately 14% appearing a single time and 5.8% taken by the ten largest. Sequencing input: blood. The source is a woman aged 25-40 years with Graves' hyperthyroidism that later progressed to Graves' ophthalmopathy.

This clonotype appeared a few times. The chain employs TRBV7-2 and TRBJ1-6; the D gene is possibly TRBD1 (5 bases). The CDR3 totals 14 residues. Germline-derived CDR1 and CDR2 are SGHTA and FQGNSA. Trimming took off 2 bases at V and 4 bases at J, with 6 bases between the two ends. The CDR3 DNA reads as TGTGCCAGCAGCTTATCAGGGTATAATTCACCCCTCCACTTT. This encodes CASSLSGYNSPLHF.

This clonotype showed up just a few times. The chain carries TRBV3-1 and TRBJ2-1; D may be TRBD1 or TRBD2 (5 bases each). The CDR3 spans 13 residues. CDR1 is LGHDT, CDR2 YNNKEL, per germline (reference sequence). V shed 4 bases and J shed 8 bases, with 12 bases lying between them. The CDR3 nucleotides read TGTGCCAGCAGCCCCCACGGGACCCATGAGCAGTTCTTC. It specifies CASSPHGTHEQFF.

There are many counts of this clonotype. The chain uses TRBV6-2 or TRBV6-3 and TRBJ1-5; D unresolved. Looked up from germline, CDR1 is MNHEY and CDR2 is SVGEGT. The V gene lost 6 bases and the J gene lost 2 bases, with 14 bases spanning the gap. This CDR3 region has 15 residues. The CDR3 DNA follows: TGTGCCAGCAGCCGCAACGTTGCGGGCAATCAGCCCCAGCATTTT. It codes for CASSRNVAGNQPQHF.

This clonotype showed up many times. The J gene is TRBJ2-7, the V gene TRBV30; no reliable D call. This CDR3 contains 12 residues. V was pared by 2 bases and J by 6 bases, with 11 bases between. Germline V gene sequence: CDR1 GTSNPN, CDR2 SVGIG (reference sequence). The CDR3: CAWSIRVIEQYF. DNA of the CDR3: TGTGCCTGGAGTATCCGGGTAATCGAGCAGTACTTC.

Worth noting for this clonotype: Just one base apart from a much larger clone, this may be a read error. The chain joins TRBV9 to TRBJ1-2; the D is unclear. V was trimmed by 4 bases and J by 4 bases, leaving 11 bases between them. Per the germline V gene, CDR1 is SGDLS and CDR2 is YYNGEE. This CDR3 contains 13 residues. CDR3: CASSIEHSYGYTF. The CDR3, as DNA: TGTGCCAGCAGCATCGAACATAGCTATGGCTACACCTTC.

This chain joins TRBV19 and TRBJ1-5, with 7 positions matching TRBD1. Germline values: CDR1 LNHDA, CDR2 SQIVND (reference sequence). CDR3 length equals 16 residues. J lost 9 bases, V lost 4 bases, and 15 bases had no gene match. CDR3 in amino acids: CASSSQTGSGVTPQHF. The CDR3, as DNA: TGTGCCAGTAGTAGCCAGACAGGGAGTGGTGTTACGCCCCAGCATTTT.

In its sample, this clonotype was seen many times. J is TRBJ2-2 and V is TRBV9; D is ambiguous. The CDR3 consists of 13 residues. The V end lost 4 bases, the J end lost 4 bases, and 8 bases lay between the germline ends. Per germline, CDR1 SGDLS and CDR2 YYNGEE. CDR3 sequence (DNA): TGTGCCAGCAGCCCCTGGGGCACCGGGGAGCTGTTTTTT. It yields the protein CASSPWGTGELFF.

This clonotype has at least ten counts. The chain has TRBV5-1 and TRBJ1-1; the match to TRBD1 covers 7 bases. V was clipped by 0 bases and J by 5 bases; unmatched bases: 10. CDR1 is SGHRS, CDR2 YFSETQ, per germline. The CDR3 runs 16 residues. CDR3 region: CASSLARGKDGTEAFF. Here the CDR3 DNA reads TGCGCCAGCAGCTTGGCCAGGGGGAAGGATGGGACTGAAGCTTTCTTT.

This rearrangement joins TRBV6-1 to TRBJ1-1, with D possibly matching TRBD1 (5 bases). Trimming left V 9 bases short and J 2 bases short, with 16 bases between. Germline assignment: CDR1 MNHNS and CDR2 SASEGT. This CDR3 spans 14 amino acids. The CDR3 region is CASSQDTYNTEAFF. Here the CDR3 DNA reads TGTGCCAGTAGCCAGGACACGTACAACACTGAAGCTTTCTTT.